This T cell receptor beta chain came from a study of regulatory T cells in long-lasting Graves disease. Overall study results and limits: Examination was confined to peripheral blood, excluding thyroid tissue.

Sequencing libraries for TCR beta were prepared with iRepertoire HTBI primers and Arm-PCR of CDR3 regions. TCRdb fed the multiplex PCR reads into MiXCR, producing one record per CDR3 protein. The repertoire holds some 220,000 distinct CDR3 sequences, with around 20% as singletons. This clonotype was seen many times. Its antigen is not known. Noted time point: newly diagnosed GD, antithyroid drugs for less than 3 months. Researchers made the TCR library from RNA that was extracted from PBMCs. Trimming stripped 1 base from V and 4 bases from J, with 7 bases between. CDR1 KGHSH and CDR2 LQKENI come from the germline V gene. CDR3 length: 14 amino acids. Another study also made use of these data, one on T cells in Graves' hyperthyroidism and ophthalmopathy. That source adds: The primer set for the first-round RT-PCR of the TCR CDR3 was HTBI.

The clonotype was recovered from a woman aged 25 to 45 with Graves disease. The genes are TRBV18 and TRBJ2-2; D ambiguous. The source material was peripheral blood mononuclear cells (PBMCs), sampled at new diagnosis, from a patient treated with antithyroid drugs. The CDR3 sequence: CASSPRVLTGELFF. DNA of the CDR3: TGTGCCAGCTCACCACGGGTCCTCACCGGGGAGCTGTTTTTT.